One T cell receptor beta chain is described in this entry. Its target antigen remains unknown. Base quality data are lacking; no much larger clone is found one base away. These data come from a study of blood T cell repertoires in COVID-19 (dated by TCRdb to 2020 to 2021). Regarding the study in general: Samples covering the acute and convalescent phases of COVID-19 were provided by collaborators in the United States, Italy and Spain. The prospective study material was composed of cDNA or gDNA derived from T cells, B-cell-depleted T cells, or PBMCs. The dataset comprised deeply sampled blood TCRbeta repertoires from subjects exposed to, actively infected with, or recovered from COVID-19. The repertoires were released in a freely available public database meant as a resource for research on the immune response to SARS-CoV-2. The samples were drawn from the first 160 participants of the ongoing ImmuneRACE study and from roughly 1,300 subjects provided by 6 global collaborators. Sample metadata almost always included a de-identified subject ID, COVID-19 status, age in years and sex. Where HLA class I and class II types were available, the types were taken from metadata supplied by the sample provider, not from assay-based typing. Paper-wide results and their limitations: How much clinical and demographic metadata was included differed by source and by participant, and the metadata was provided uncurated.

In the prospective study, participants were roughly 18 to 100 years old, resided in fewer than 25 geographic areas of the United States, and were enrolled through a virtual design. In the prospective study, participants were assigned to cohorts based on the clinical history participants reported in a screening survey and a study questionnaire. A participant counted as exposed if, within 2 weeks of entering the study, that participant had been in contact with someone who had a PCR-confirmed or clinician-diagnosed COVID-19 case. Mobile phlebotomists in the prospective study collected whole blood, serum and a nasopharyngeal or oropharyngeal swab from every participant. Additional blood draws and questionnaires over a roughly two-month period could optionally be provided by prospective study participants. Blood samples from the prospective study were shipped frozen or at room temperature prior to DNA extraction.

The germline V gene (reference sequence) provides CDR1 MNHEY and CDR2 SMNVEV. Inclusive of the bounding cysteine and phenylalanine, the CDR3 is 18 residues long. This entry keeps only the CDR3 DNA: 54 bases, framed from base 1. The trim is 8 bases for V and 7 bases for J, with a gap of 32 bases between the germline ends. TCRbeta CDR3 regions were amplified from genomic DNA using the immunoSEQ Assay, a bias-controlled multiplex PCR. Per the authors' processing: The number of nucleated cells in each sample was estimated by amplification of reference gene primers within the assay. To quantify the absolute abundance of each unique TCRbeta CDR3 rearrangement, sequence reads were collapsed and filtered. Productive Simpson clonality was computed per sample as the square root of Simpson's diversity index over productive rearrangements. The immuneACCESS repertoire file appears here via TCRdb, limited to in-frame rearrangements. These files lack a portion of the clones; in checked studies, under half of the deficit traces to unresolved V genes, and the cause of the others is not known. D and trimming come from the DNA, and the V and J calls and clone size come from that table. In this sample the table shows about 270,000 clones, under 95% of which occur a single time. The top ten constitute around 2.8% of the sample.

The origin of this receptor is a man aged 40-49 years who had been exposed to COVID-19. The chain is encoded by TRBV27 joined to TRBJ1-2; the D gene identity is not certain. Sequencing was carried out using PBMCs or T cells enriched from blood (not recorded which). CDR3 reads: CASQDVYRNGRLGGGYTF. The base sequence is TGTGCCAGCCAGGATGTTTATCGAAATGGGAGGCTGGGAGGTGGCTACACCTTC.